A single sample is the source of the 27 T cell receptor beta chains below, sequenced in a study of blood T cell repertoires in COVID-19. Data came from immunoSEQ multiplex PCR; TCRdb stores just in-frame clones and leaves some out. This table has 350,000 to 450,000 clones, around 89% appearing once. What was sequenced was PBMCs or T cells enriched from blood (not recorded which). The receptor source for this set is a man aged 25-45 years who had recovered from COVID-19.

The rearrangement links TRBV18 to TRBJ2-1; 10 bases map to TRBD2. Germline loops: CDR1 KGHSH, CDR2 LQKENI. The CDR3 extends over 15 amino acids. Trimming cost V 1 base and J 15 bases; bases outside gene matches: 12. The CDR3 loop reads CASSPQTASGRLWFF. In nucleotides, the CDR3 is TGTGCCAGCTCACCACAGACAGCTAGCGGGAGATTGTGGTTCTTC.

J is TRBJ2-1 and V is TRBV10-2; 13 nucleotides match TRBD2. The V segment lost 5 bases and the J segment 9 bases; nucleotides outside the gene matches: 7. CDR3 length equals 15 residues. CDR1 and CDR2 (germline): WSHSY, SAAADI. Written as DNA, the CDR3 is TGCGCCAGCAGTCTGACTAGCGGGAGGCAGGTTGAGCAGTTCTTC. This sequence encodes CASSLTSGRQVEQFF.

The rearrangement links TRBV25-1 to TRBJ2-7; D possibly corresponds to TRBD2 (6 bases). V was clipped by 4 bases and J by 5 bases, with 18 bases between them. The CDR3 has 15 residues. Germline CDR1 and CDR2: MGHDK and SYGVNS. The CDR3: CASSGVGTRSHEQYF. CDR3 in DNA: TGTGCCAGCAGTGGGGTCGGGACTCGCTCTCACGAGCAGTACTTC.

The chain uses TRBV19 and TRBJ2-1; 11 bases match TRBD2. CDR3 length equals 15 residues. CDR1 is LNHDA, CDR2 SQIVND, per germline (reference sequence). The ends lost 5 bases at V and 4 bases at J; junction bases unmatched: 4. This chain's CDR3 is CASSSLAGGYNEQFF. CDR3 nucleotides: TGTGCCAGTAGTTCGTTAGCGGGAGGGTACAATGAGCAGTTCTTC.

V is TRBV15 and J is TRBJ1-5; the D is unclear. There are 16 residues in the CDR3. The ends were cut back, 0 bases at V and 1 base at J, with 10 bases in the middle. CDR1 is LNHNV, CDR2 YYDKDF, per germline (reference sequence). CDR3 bases: TGTGCCACCAGCAGAGATATGGCAGTAAGCAATCAGCCCCAGCATTTT. The encoded protein is CATSRDMAVSNQPQHF. Full variable domain (rest looked up from reference TRBV15 and TRBJ1-5): DAMVIQNPRYQVTQFGKPVTLSCSQTLNHNVMYWYQQKSSQAPKLLFHYYDKDFNNEADTPDNFQSRRPNTSFCFLDIRSPGLGDTAMYLCATSRDMAVSNQPQHFGDGTRLSIL.

The chain joins TRBV7-9 to TRBJ2-3; 11 nucleotides line up with TRBD1. V lost 5 bases and J lost 6; bases outside the gene matches: 7. From germline, CDR1 is SEHNR and CDR2 FQNEAQ (reference sequence). This CDR3 has 15 residues. Here the CDR3 reads CASSARTGGRDTQYF. The CDR3 DNA reads as TGTGCCAGCAGCGCTAGGACAGGGGGCAGGGATACGCAGTATTTT.

There are a few counts of this clone. This rearrangement joins TRBV7-2 to TRBJ2-7; possible D gene TRBD1, 7 bases. The germline V and J ends were trimmed by 5 bases and 5 bases, with 19 bases remaining between them. Per germline, CDR1 SGHTA and CDR2 FQGNSA. The CDR3 runs 15 residues. CDR3 coding DNA: TGTGCCAGCAGCCCAGGGGGGAATCGGGGCGACGAGCAGTACTTC. This sequence encodes CASSPGGNRGDEQYF. Combining the CDR3 with reference TRBV7-2 and TRBJ2-7 gives the whole variable domain GAGVSQSPSNKVTEKGKDVELRCDPISGHTALYWYRQSLGQGLEFLIYFQGNSAPDKSGLPSDRFSAERTGGSVSTLTIQRTQQEDSAVYLCASSPGGNRGDEQYFGPGTRLTVT.

The chain carries TRBV20-1 and TRBJ2-5, with 10 bases lining up with TRBD2. The germline V gene encodes CDR1 DFQATT and CDR2 SNEGSKA (reference sequence). V gave up 3 bases and J gave up 4 bases; unmatched junction bases: 14. CDR3 size: 17 residues. The DNA of the CDR3 is TGCAGTGCTAGTTATCTAGCGGGAGACTTGAGCGGAGAGACCCAGTACTTC. Protein product: CSASYLAGDLSGETQYF.

This clone was observed at least ten times. This rearrangement joins TRBV19 to TRBJ1-5; perhaps TRBD1 as D (5 bases). Deletions cut 7 bases from V and 2 bases from J, with 21 bases between. The CDR3 has 17 amino acids. Per the germline V gene, CDR1 is LNHDA and CDR2 is SQIVND (reference sequence). CDR3 region: CASMGSRALWGNQPQHF. The CDR3 region has the DNA TGTGCCAGTATGGGGTCCAGGGCCCTCTGGGGCAATCAGCCCCAGCATTTT. The whole variable domain, filled in from reference TRBV19 and TRBJ1-5, reads DGGITQSPKYLFRKEGQNVTLSCEQNLNHDAMYWYRQDPGQGLRLIYYSQIVNDFQKGDIAEGYSVSREKKESFPLTVTSAQKNPTAFYLCASMGSRALWGNQPQHFGDGTRLSIL.

This chain joins TRBV19 and TRBJ1-2; 8 bases align to TRBD1. Looked up from germline, CDR1 is LNHDA and CDR2 is SQIVND (reference sequence). Trimming removed 7 bases from V and 6 bases from J; junction bases left unmatched: 10. The length of the CDR3 is 14 residues. The CDR3 reads CASNGPTGANGYTF. CDR3 DNA sequence: TGTGCCAGTAACGGACCGACAGGGGCGAATGGCTACACCTTC.

V usage is TRBV6-1 and J usage is TRBJ1-1; D is uncertain. CDR3 length: 14 residues. The germline gives CDR1 MNHNS, CDR2 SASEGT. V shed 0 bases and J shed 6 bases, with 11 bases lying between them. CDR3 bases: TGTGCCAGCAGTGAAGCGGGGAGGGAGGCTGAAGCTTTCTTT. It translates to CASSEAGREAEAFF.

The genes are TRBV7-8 and TRBJ2-7; D is uncertain. This CDR3 has 14 amino acids. V lost 2 bases to trimming and J lost 3 bases, with 11 bases between them. Germline V lookup: CDR1 SGHVS, CDR2 FQNEAQ. This CDR3 reads CASSLLRISYEQYF. CDR3 in DNA: TGTGCCAGCAGCTTACTCAGGATTAGCTACGAGCAGTACTTC.

The V and J genes are TRBV5-6 and TRBJ2-5; a weak D match, TRBD1 (5 bases). Germline-derived CDR1 and CDR2 are SGHDT and YYEEEE. Trimming took off 0 bases at V and 5 bases at J, with 11 bases between the two ends. The CDR3 extends over 14 amino acids. CDR3 nucleotides: TGTGCCAGCAGCTTGGAGGGGTTTGGGGAGACCCAGTACTTC. Translating gives CASSLEGFGETQYF.

The chain employs TRBV6-5 and TRBJ2-1, with D maybe TRBD1 (5 bases). The germline CDR1 and CDR2 sequences are MNHEY and SVGAGI. The CDR3 consists of 13 residues. The V and J ends lost 5 bases and 3 bases respectively, with 8 bases between them. The CDR3 is CASSRTGYNEQFF. CDR3 nucleotide sequence: TGTGCCAGCAGTCGAACAGGCTACAATGAGCAGTTCTTC.

The CDR3 DNA reads as TGTGCCAGTAGTATGGGACAGGGGGCAGGGAGCACTGAAGCTTTCTTT. Amino acid sequence: CASSMGQGAGSTEAFF. The rearrangement links TRBV19 to TRBJ1-1; 12 bases are a match to TRBD1. The CDR3 contains 16 residues. V shed 3 bases, J shed 4 bases, and the junction held 6 bases outside the gene matches. The germline V gene encodes CDR1 LNHDA and CDR2 SQIVND (reference sequence).

This chain connects TRBV9 to TRBJ2-3, with TRBD2 matching over 11 bases. Losses at the gene ends were 9 bases for V and 6 bases for J; bases not matched to a gene: 12. Germline CDR1 reads SGDLS; CDR2 reads YYNGEE. This CDR3 has 15 amino acids. The CDR3 sequence: CAIWIAGGPGDTQYF. CDR3 nucleotides: TGTGCCATCTGGATAGCGGGAGGGCCGGGGGATACGCAGTATTTT.

The genes are TRBV2 and TRBJ2-1; the D gene is possibly TRBD2 (6 bases). The V gene's germline CDR1 is SNHLY and CDR2 FYNNEI. The CDR3 runs 13 residues. Trimming shortened V by 8 bases and J by 4 bases, and 12 bases separated the two germline ends. The CDR3 protein is CASGNSGYNEQFF. The CDR3, as DNA: TGTGCCAGCGGGAATAGCGGATACAATGAGCAGTTCTTC. Full variable domain (remainder filled in from reference TRBV2 and TRBJ2-1): EPEVTQTPSHQVTQMGQEVILRCVPISNHLYFYWYRQILGQKVEFLVSFYNNEISEKSEIFDDQFSVERPDGSNFTLKIRSTKLEDSAMYFCASGNSGYNEQFFGPGTRLTVL.

The genes are TRBV15 and TRBJ2-7; 8 positions match TRBD2. This CDR3 has 15 residues. The V and J ends lost 4 bases and 3 bases, in that order; junction bases with no gene match: 8. Germline CDR1 is LNHNV and CDR2 is YYDKDF (reference sequence). CDR3 nucleotides: TGTGCCACCAGCAACGAGCGGGAGTTCCGCTACGAGCAGTACTTC. It specifies CATSNEREFRYEQYF.

The rearrangement uses TRBV2 and TRBJ2-5; 12 nucleotides align to TRBD2. CDR1 and CDR2 (germline): SNHLY, FYNNEI. The J segment lost 5 bases and the V segment lost 7 bases, leaving 5 bases of the junction unmatched. The length of the CDR3 is 14 residues. CDR3 residues: CASTRGLAGETQYF. CDR3 nucleotides: TGTGCCAGCACTCGTGGACTAGCGGGGGAGACCCAGTACTTC.

The chain carries TRBV4-1 and TRBJ2-2; D is unclear. The CDR3 spans 12 residues. The V end was cut by 2 bases, the J end by 7 bases, with 5 bases between. Germline assignment: CDR1 MGHRA and CDR2 YSYEKL. The CDR3 region is CASSQIFGELFF. CDR3 coding DNA: TGCGCCAGCAGCCAAATCTTCGGGGAGCTGTTTTTT.

In nucleotides, the CDR3 is TGTGCCAGCAGTTACCTTGGCACGCAGTATTTT. Amino acid sequence: CASSYLGTQYF. V gene TRBV6-5 combines with J gene TRBJ2-3; no firm D call. The CDR3 loop spans 11 amino acids. The V gene's germline CDR1 is MNHEY and CDR2 SVGAGI. Trimming took off 2 bases at V and 9 bases at J, with 6 bases between the two ends.

This CDR3 reads CASSARTSGSHEQYF. In nucleotides, the CDR3 is TGTGCCAGCAGCGCCAGGACTAGCGGGAGCCACGAGCAGTACTTC. The chain carries TRBV7-8 and TRBJ2-7; 13 positions match TRBD2. V was clipped by 5 bases and J by 5 bases; unmatched bases: 6. Germline values: CDR1 SGHVS, CDR2 FQNEAQ. The CDR3 has 15 residues.

Comments on this clone: Different DNA sequences within this sample yield the same CDR3. The chain couples TRBV5-1 to TRBJ1-5; 7 bases match TRBD1. Germline assignment: CDR1 SGHRS and CDR2 YFSETQ. The CDR3 covers 15 residues. The junction had 8 bases not matched to a gene; V was cut back by 4 bases and J by 4 bases. Here the CDR3 reads CASSEGQGGNQPQHF. CDR3 bases: TGCGCCAGCAGCGAGGGGCAGGGGGGAAATCAGCCCCAGCATTTT. Based on the CDR3 plus reference TRBV5-1 and TRBJ1-5, the full variable domain is KAGVTQTPRYLIKTRGQQVTLSCSPISGHRSVSWYQQTPGQGLQFLFEYFSETQRNKGNFPGRFSGRQFSNSRSEMNVSTLELGDSALYLCASSEGQGGNQPQHFGDGTRLSIL.

This chain joins TRBV27 and TRBJ1-2, with a weak D call TRBD1 (6 bases). This CDR3 region has 15 residues. Germline values: CDR1 MNHEY, CDR2 SMNVEV (reference sequence). The V gene lost 3 bases and the J gene lost 4 bases, with 15 bases spanning the gap. In DNA, the CDR3 is TGTGCCAGCAGTTTGACAGGTCATTTTGGCTATGGCTACACCTTC. Translated, it gives CASSLTGHFGYGYTF.

The chain joins TRBV6-2 or TRBV6-3 to TRBJ2-5; TRBD2 agrees at 14 bases. Germline-derived CDR1 and CDR2 are MNHEY and SVGEGT. Trimming took 8 bases from V and 4 from J; bases not matched to a gene: 6. The CDR3 runs 15 residues. Here the CDR3 DNA reads TGTGCCAGCTGCCAGGGACTAGCGGGAGCAGAGACCCAGTACTTC. This sequence encodes CASCQGLAGAETQYF.

The gene calls are TRBV5-1 and TRBJ1-2; TRBD1 matches 7 bases. After removal of 4 bases from V and 2 bases from J, the junction contained 11 bases not matched to a gene. This CDR3 is 16 amino acids long. Germline CDR1 reads SGHRS; CDR2 reads YFSETQ. This CDR3 reads CASSPGTAQSNYGYTF. The CDR3 nucleotides read TGCGCCAGCAGCCCGGGGACAGCCCAATCGAACTATGGCTACACCTTC. Full variable domain (rest looked up from reference TRBV5-1 and TRBJ1-2): KAGVTQTPRYLIKTRGQQVTLSCSPISGHRSVSWYQQTPGQGLQFLFEYFSETQRNKGNFPGRFSGRQFSNSRSEMNVSTLELGDSALYLCASSPGTAQSNYGYTFGSGTRLTVV.

The chain is built from TRBV5-1 and TRBJ2-2; D ambiguous. The germline gives CDR1 SGHRS, CDR2 YFSETQ. This CDR3 has 13 amino acids. With 5 bases removed from V and 6 bases from J, the gap between germline ends came to 11 bases. CDR3 region: CASSPEESGELFF. The CDR3 DNA reads TGCGCCAGCAGTCCTGAGGAGTCCGGGGAGCTGTTTTTT.